This passage covers 5 T cell receptor beta chains from one sample sequenced in a study of control samples from healthy donors and cancer patients. TCRdb's table, derived via immunoSEQ multiplex PCR, lists solely in-frame clones and lacks some. The sample consists of about 75,000 clones, 90% to 95% of them appearing once. The sample taken for sequencing was blood. These receptors were collected from a woman between 35 and 50 years old in good health.

V gene TRBV9 combines with J gene TRBJ2-5; perhaps TRBD1 as D (6 bases). Germline V gene data show CDR1 as SGDLS and CDR2 as YYNGEE. The CDR3 is made up of 15 amino acids. The ends were cut back, 0 bases at V and 2 bases at J, with 11 bases in the middle. In DNA, the CDR3 is TGTGCCAGCAGCGTAGTTGTGACAGGACAAGAGACCCAGTACTTC. Translation: CASSVVVTGQETQYF.

The chain combines TRBV11-3 with TRBJ2-1; D assignment may be TRBD1 or TRBD2 (6 bases each). From germline, CDR1 is SGHNT and CDR2 YENEEA. The CDR3 consists of 14 residues. V was trimmed by 3 bases and J by 9 bases, leaving 15 bases between them. CDR3 in amino acids: CASSFGGGRGEQFF. CDR3 DNA: TGTGCCAGCAGCTTCGGAGGGGGGCGAGGTGAGCAGTTCTTC.

This rearrangement joins TRBV5-6 to TRBJ2-3; D is unclear. The length of the CDR3 is 12 residues. V was shortened by 3 bases and J by 0 bases, with 2 bases between the two germline ends. From germline, CDR1 is SGHDT and CDR2 YYEEEE. The CDR3 reads CASSYSTDTQYF. DNA of the CDR3: TGTGCCAGCAGCTACAGCACAGATACGCAGTATTTT.

This chain links TRBV19 with TRBJ2-7; no reliable D call. V was pared by 1 base and J by 5 bases, with 12 bases between. The germline V gene encodes CDR1 LNHDA and CDR2 SQIVND (reference sequence). This CDR3 has 14 amino acids. The CDR3 loop is CASSIAPAYNEQYF. The CDR3 DNA sequence: TGTGCCAGTAGTATAGCACCAGCATACAACGAGCAGTACTTC.

The J gene is TRBJ2-3, the V gene TRBV7-2; D may be TRBD2 (7 bases). CDR3 length equals 15 residues. Germline values: CDR1 SGHTA, CDR2 FQGNSA. Between the trimmed V and J ends, which lost 3 bases and 6 bases, there was a span of 16 bases. CDR3 residues: CASSLMAGAKDTQYF. The CDR3 nucleotides are TGTGCCAGCAGCTTGATGGCGGGGGCGAAGGATACGCAGTATTTT.